The table lists the clone carrying this TCR beta chain with many counts. The data stem from a study of early T cells in non-severe SARS-CoV-2 infection. Germline V gene data show CDR1 as SGHRS and CDR2 as YFSETQ. The CDR3 has 13 amino acids. Trimming shortened V by 2 bases and J by 3 bases, and 8 bases separated the two germline ends. Individual cDNA molecules were tagged with unique molecular identifiers, the study reported. TCRdb re-derived calls from the 5' RACE reads in MiXCR, one entry per CDR3 protein. This table has roughly 100,000 distinct CDR3 sequences, 13% appearing once. Sequencing was carried out using whole blood. This chain links TRBV5-1 with TRBJ1-1; D uncertain. This TCR derives from an adult who was a healthcare worker with PCR-confirmed SARS-CoV-2 infection or an uninfected control (not recorded which). The DNA of the CDR3 is TGCGCCAGCAGCTTTTCTGGGGACACTGAAGCTTTCTTT. Translated: CASSFSGDTEAFF.